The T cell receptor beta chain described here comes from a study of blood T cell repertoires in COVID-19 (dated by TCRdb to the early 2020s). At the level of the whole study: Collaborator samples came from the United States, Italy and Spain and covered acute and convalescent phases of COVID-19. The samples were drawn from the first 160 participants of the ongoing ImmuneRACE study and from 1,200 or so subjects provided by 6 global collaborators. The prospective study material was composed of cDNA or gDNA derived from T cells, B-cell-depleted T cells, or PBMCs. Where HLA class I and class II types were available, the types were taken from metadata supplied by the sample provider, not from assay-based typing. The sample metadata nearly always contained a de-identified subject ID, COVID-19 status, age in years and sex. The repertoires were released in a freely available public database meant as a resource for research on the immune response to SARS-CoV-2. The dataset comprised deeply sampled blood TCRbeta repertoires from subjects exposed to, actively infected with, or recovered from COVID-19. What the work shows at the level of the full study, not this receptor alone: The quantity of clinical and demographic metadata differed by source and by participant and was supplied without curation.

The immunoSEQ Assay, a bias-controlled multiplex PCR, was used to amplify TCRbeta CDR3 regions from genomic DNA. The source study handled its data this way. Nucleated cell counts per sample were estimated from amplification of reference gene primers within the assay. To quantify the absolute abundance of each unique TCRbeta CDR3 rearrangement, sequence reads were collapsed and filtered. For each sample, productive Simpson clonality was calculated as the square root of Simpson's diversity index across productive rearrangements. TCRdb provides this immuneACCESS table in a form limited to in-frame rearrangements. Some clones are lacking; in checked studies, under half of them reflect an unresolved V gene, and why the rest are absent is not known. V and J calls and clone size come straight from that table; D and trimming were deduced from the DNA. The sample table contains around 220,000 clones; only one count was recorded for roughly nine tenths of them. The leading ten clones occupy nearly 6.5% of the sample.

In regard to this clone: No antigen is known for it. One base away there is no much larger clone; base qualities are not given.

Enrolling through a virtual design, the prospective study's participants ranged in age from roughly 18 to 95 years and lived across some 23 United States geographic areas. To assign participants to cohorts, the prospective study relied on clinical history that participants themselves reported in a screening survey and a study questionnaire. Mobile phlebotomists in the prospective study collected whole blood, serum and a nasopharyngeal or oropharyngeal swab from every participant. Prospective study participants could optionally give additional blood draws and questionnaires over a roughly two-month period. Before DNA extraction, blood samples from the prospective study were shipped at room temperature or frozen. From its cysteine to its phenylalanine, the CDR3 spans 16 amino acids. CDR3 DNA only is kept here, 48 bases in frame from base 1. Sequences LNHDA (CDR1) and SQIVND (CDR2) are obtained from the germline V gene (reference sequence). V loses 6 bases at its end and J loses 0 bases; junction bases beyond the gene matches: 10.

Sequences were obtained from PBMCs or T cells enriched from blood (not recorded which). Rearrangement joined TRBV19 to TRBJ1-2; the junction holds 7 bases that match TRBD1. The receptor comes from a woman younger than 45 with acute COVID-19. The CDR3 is CASRGQSGDSNYGYTF. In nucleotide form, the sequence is TGTGCCAGTAGGGGACAGTCAGGAGACTCTAACTATGGCTACACCTTC.